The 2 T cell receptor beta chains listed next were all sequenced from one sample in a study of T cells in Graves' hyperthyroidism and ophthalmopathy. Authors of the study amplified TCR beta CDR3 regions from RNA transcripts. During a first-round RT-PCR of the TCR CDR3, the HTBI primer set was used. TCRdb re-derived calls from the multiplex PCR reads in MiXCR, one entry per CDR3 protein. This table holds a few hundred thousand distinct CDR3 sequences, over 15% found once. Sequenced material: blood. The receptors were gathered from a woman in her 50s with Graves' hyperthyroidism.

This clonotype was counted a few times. In DNA form, the CDR3 reads TGTGCCAGCAGCTTTTCTGGGGAGTATGGCTACACCTTC. This sequence encodes CASSFSGEYGYTF. The chain recombines TRBV11-1 with TRBJ1-2, with D unresolved. The CDR3 covers 13 residues. CDR1 is SGHAT, CDR2 FQDESV, per germline (reference sequence). Trimming removed 3 bases at V and 5 bases at J, with 10 bases between. Full variable domain (remainder filled in from reference TRBV11-1 and TRBJ1-2): EAEVAQSPRYKITEKSQAVAFWCDPISGHATLYWYRQILGQGPELLVQFQDESVVDDSQLPKDRFSAERLKGVDSTLKIQPAELGDSAMYLCASSFSGEYGYTFGSGTRLTVV.

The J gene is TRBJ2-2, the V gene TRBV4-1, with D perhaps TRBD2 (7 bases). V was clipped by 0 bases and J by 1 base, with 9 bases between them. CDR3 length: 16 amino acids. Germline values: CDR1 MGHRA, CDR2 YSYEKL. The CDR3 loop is CASSQDRGGNTGELFF. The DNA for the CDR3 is TGCGCCAGCAGCCAAGATAGGGGGGGGAACACCGGGGAGCTGTTTTTT.